This TCR beta chain came from a study of cytomegalovirus exposure and HLA in healthy donors. General study findings and limits: In a later analysis, a missense DCLRE1C variant was linked to TCR beta V- and J-gene trimming. Several V segments, TRBV6-2 and TRBV6-3 among them, could not be told apart and were dropped.

The PCR was carried out with 60 Vbeta primers and 13 Jbeta primers. Authors' data handling: Approximately 12 million of the roughly 77 million unique TCR beta chains counted in a later analysis were shared. The data were produced by immunoSEQ multiplex PCR, yet TCRdb's version contains in-frame clones alone and is incomplete. That table furnishes V, J and clone size, whereas the DNA furnished D and trimming. The sample lists fewer than 110,000 clones; 65% to 85% were seen once. The V end was cut by 0 bases, the J end by 9 bases, with 18 bases between. Germline CDR1 is LGHNA and CDR2 is YNFKEQ. The CDR3 is made up of 16 amino acids. On this clone: Its antigen is unknown.

The chain combines TRBV4-2 with TRBJ1-5; D gene unclear. Specimen: PBMCs. This clonotype was obtained from a woman in her thirties or forties in good health and CMV-seronegative. The CDR3 DNA is TGTGCCAGCAGCCAAGAAAGTATGAGGTCAAGCGGGCCCCAGCATTTT. Its translation is CASSQESMRSSGPQHF.